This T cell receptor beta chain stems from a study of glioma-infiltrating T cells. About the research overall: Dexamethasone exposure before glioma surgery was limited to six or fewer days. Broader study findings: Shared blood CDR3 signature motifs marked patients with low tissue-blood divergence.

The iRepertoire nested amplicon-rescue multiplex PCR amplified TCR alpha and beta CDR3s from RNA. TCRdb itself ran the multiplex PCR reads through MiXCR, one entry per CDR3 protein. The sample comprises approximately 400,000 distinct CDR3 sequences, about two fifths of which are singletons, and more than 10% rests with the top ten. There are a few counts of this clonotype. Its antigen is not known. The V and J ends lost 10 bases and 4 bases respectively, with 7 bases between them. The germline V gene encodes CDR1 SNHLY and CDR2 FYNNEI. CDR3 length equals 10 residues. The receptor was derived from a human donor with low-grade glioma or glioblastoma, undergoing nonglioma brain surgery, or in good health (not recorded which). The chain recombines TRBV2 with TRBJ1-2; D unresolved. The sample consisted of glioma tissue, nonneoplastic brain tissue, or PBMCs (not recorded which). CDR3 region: CATKGYGYTF. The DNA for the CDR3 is TGTGCCACTAAGGGCTATGGCTACACCTTC.